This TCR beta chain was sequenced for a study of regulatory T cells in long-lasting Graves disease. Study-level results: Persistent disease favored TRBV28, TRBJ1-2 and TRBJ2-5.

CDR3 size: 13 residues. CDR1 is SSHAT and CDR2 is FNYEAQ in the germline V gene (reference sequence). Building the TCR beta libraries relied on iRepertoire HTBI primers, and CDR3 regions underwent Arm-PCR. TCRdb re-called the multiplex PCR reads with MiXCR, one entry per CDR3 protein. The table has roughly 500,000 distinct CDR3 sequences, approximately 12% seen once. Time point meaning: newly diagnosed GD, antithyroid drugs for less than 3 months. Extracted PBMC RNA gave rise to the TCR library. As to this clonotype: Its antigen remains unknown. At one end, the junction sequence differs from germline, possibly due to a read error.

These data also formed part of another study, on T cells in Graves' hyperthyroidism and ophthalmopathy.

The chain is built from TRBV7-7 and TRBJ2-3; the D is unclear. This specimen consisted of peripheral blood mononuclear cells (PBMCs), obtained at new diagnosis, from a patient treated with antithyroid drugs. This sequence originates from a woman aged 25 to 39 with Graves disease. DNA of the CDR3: TGTGCTAGCAGCACCGCCGCAGCAGATACGCAGTATTTT. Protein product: CASSTAAADTQYF.